A selection of T cell receptor beta chains follows, all from one sample in a study of radiotherapy plus CTLA-4 blockade in lung cancer. Sequencing was performed with immunoSEQ multiplex PCR; in TCRdb, only in-frame clones are kept and a portion is missing. This table has 75,000 to 95,000 clones, approximately 75% appearing once. The material sequenced was peripheral blood, taken from a patient treated with radiotherapy plus ipilimumab. The receptors were sampled from a human donor with non-small cell lung cancer that progressed on radiotherapy plus ipilimumab. Each CDR3 is given with its conserved first and last residue. A D gene is named only where the DNA matches it firmly. Some rows have no size entry. The others give once, few or many, or a class for an expanded clone.

cdr3_length: 15
j_call: TRBJ1-1
v_call: TRBV7-8
clone_size: NA
d_call: NA
cdr3_nt: TGTGCCAGCAGCCTCTATGGGGATCGTTACACTGAAGCTTTCTTT
cdr3_aa: CASSLYGDRYTEAFF

cdr3_length: 14
j_call: TRBJ2-7
v_call: TRBV11-2
clone_size: NA
d_call: TRBD1
cdr3_nt: TGTGCCAGCAGCTTAATGGGACAGCAAAACGAGCAGTACTTC
cdr3_aa: CASSLMGQQNEQYF

cdr3_length: 14
j_call: TRBJ1-2
v_call: TRBV18
clone_size: NA
d_call: TRBD1
cdr3_nt: TGTGCCAGCTCACCGCCGACAGGGTCGTATGGCTACACCTTC
cdr3_aa: CASSPPTGSYGYTF

cdr3_length: 11
j_call: TRBJ2-5
v_call: TRBV28
clone_size: NA
d_call: NA
cdr3_nt: TGTGCCAGCAGTGTGACTTCACACCAGTACTTC
cdr3_aa: CASSVTSHQYF

cdr3_length: 14
j_call: TRBJ1-1
v_call: TRBV28
clone_size: NA
d_call: NA
cdr3_nt: TGTGCCAGCAGTTTGGGAGGGGTGAACACTGAAGCTTTCTTT
cdr3_aa: CASSLGGVNTEAFF

cdr3_length: 15
j_call: TRBJ1-2
v_call: TRBV5-4
clone_size: few
d_call: NA
cdr3_nt: TGTGCCAGCAGCCAAGATCCCCAGGAAGTCTATGGCTACACCTTC
cdr3_aa: CASSQDPQEVYGYTF

cdr3_length: 15
j_call: TRBJ2-1
v_call: TRBV5-6
clone_size: once
d_call: TRBD2
cdr3_nt: TGTGCCAGCAGCTTGACTAGCGGGAACCTCAATGAGCAGTTCTTC
cdr3_aa: CASSLTSGNLNEQFF

cdr3_length: 14
j_call: TRBJ2-2
v_call: TRBV4-3
clone_size: NA
d_call: NA
cdr3_nt: TGCGCCAGCAGCCAAGCAGCGAACACCGGGGAGCTGTTTTTT
cdr3_aa: CASSQAANTGELFF

cdr3_length: 14
j_call: TRBJ1-2
v_call: TRBV7-2
clone_size: few
d_call: NA
cdr3_nt: TGTGCCAGCAGCTTCGCATCAGGGAACTATGGCTACACCTTC
cdr3_aa: CASSFASGNYGYTF

cdr3_length: 14
j_call: TRBJ2-3
v_call: TRBV6-5
clone_size: NA
d_call: TRBD2
cdr3_nt: TGTGCCAGCAAGATTAGCGGGAGAACAGATACGCAGTATTTT
cdr3_aa: CASKISGRTDTQYF

cdr3_length: 10
j_call: TRBJ2-5
v_call: TRBV29-1
clone_size: NA
d_call: NA
cdr3_nt: TGCAGCGTTGATTCGGGGACCCAGTACTTC
cdr3_aa: CSVDSGTQYF

cdr3_length: 15
j_call: TRBJ2-7
v_call: TRBV4-1
clone_size: NA
d_call: TRBD2
cdr3_nt: TGCGCCAGCAGCCAAGGGGGACTAGCCCAATACGAGCAGTACTTC
cdr3_aa: CASSQGGLAQYEQYF

cdr3_length: 15
j_call: TRBJ2-7
v_call: TRBV6-1
clone_size: NA
d_call: TRBD1
cdr3_nt: TGTGCCAGCAGGCGAAAAACCAGGGGGATCAACGAGCAGTACTTC
cdr3_aa: CASRRKTRGINEQYF

cdr3_length: 13
j_call: TRBJ1-2
v_call: TRBV7-2
clone_size: NA
d_call: NA
cdr3_nt: TGTGCCAGCAGCCCTGACGAGGGCTATGGCTACACCTTC
cdr3_aa: CASSPDEGYGYTF

cdr3_length: 15
j_call: TRBJ2-7
v_call: TRBV9
clone_size: NA
d_call: NA
cdr3_nt: TGTGCCAGCAGCGCCGCCCTCCGGGAGCAGGGCGAGCAGTACTTC
cdr3_aa: CASSAALREQGEQYF